The 8 T cell receptor beta chains in this list originate from one sample, sequenced in a study of blood T cell repertoires in COVID-19 (dated by TCRdb to 2018 to 2021). The method was the immunoSEQ multiplex PCR assay. TCRdb obtained this table from immuneACCESS and retained in-frame rearrangements with V and J assigned. These tables miss some clones; where compared with another copy, unresolved V genes account for less than half of the shortfall, and the remainder is unexplained. This sample holds approximately 150,000 clones; more than 75% were observed only once. The ten largest account for approximately 0.99% of the sample. The sample was peripheral blood. The receptors stem from a man in his forties with acute or convalescent COVID-19.

This sequence joins TRBV7-9 and TRBJ2-7; 11 bases fit TRBD1. There are 14 residues in the CDR3. V was pared by 5 bases and J by 8 bases, with 8 bases of the junction left unmatched. The germline V gene has CDR1 SEHNR and CDR2 FQNEAQ (reference sequence). The CDR3: CASSGGQGVEKQYF. CDR3 in DNA: TGTGCCAGCAGCGGGGGACAGGGGGTCGAGAAGCAGTACTTC. Together with reference TRBV7-9 and TRBJ2-7, the CDR3 gives the full variable domain: DTGVSQNPRHKITKRGQNVTFRCDPISEHNRLYWYRQTLGQGPEFLTYFQNEAQLEKSRLLSDRFSAERPKGSFSTLEIQRTEQGDSAMYLCASSGGQGVEKQYFGPGTRLTVT.

On this clone: Other DNA sequences in the sample encode the same CDR3. The gene calls are TRBV5-1 and TRBJ1-3, with D hard to call. Germline loops: CDR1 SGHRS, CDR2 YFSETQ. Deletions cut 4 bases from V and 0 bases from J, with 8 bases between. The CDR3 spans 14 residues. The CDR3 sequence is CASSLDGSGNTIYF. The CDR3 nucleotides are TGCGCCAGCAGCCTGGACGGCTCTGGAAACACCATATATTTT.

This clone was seen ten or more times. The J gene is TRBJ2-1, the V gene TRBV19; tentatively, D is TRBD2 (6 bases). Germline CDR1 and CDR2: LNHDA and SQIVND (reference sequence). Trimming stripped 10 bases from V and 8 bases from J, with 15 bases between. This CDR3 is built from 12 residues. CDR3 in amino acids: CATSRGGDEQFF. CDR3 coding DNA: TGTGCCACCTCGAGGGGAGGCGATGAGCAGTTCTTC.

The genes are TRBV6-1 and TRBJ1-1; D is undetermined. Germline values: CDR1 MNHNS, CDR2 SASEGT. Trimming removed 2 bases from V and 6 bases from J, with 16 bases in between. This CDR3 spans 15 amino acids. CDR3 sequence: CASSEFFTVASEAFF. For the CDR3, the DNA is TGTGCCAGCAGTGAATTTTTTACAGTCGCGTCTGAAGCTTTCTTT.

The table lists this clone with a count of one. CDR3 residues: CASSLGQDAGNTEAFF. In DNA form, the CDR3 reads TGTGCCAGCAGCTTGGGACAGGATGCGGGGAACACTGAAGCTTTCTTT. This chain joins TRBV11-1 and TRBJ1-1; 8 bases fit TRBD1. Per germline, CDR1 SGHAT and CDR2 FQDESV (reference sequence). V shed 3 bases and J 1 base; nucleotides not matched to a gene: 7. The CDR3 loop spans 16 amino acids.

The J gene is TRBJ1-1, the V gene TRBV29-1, with 9 bases lining up with TRBD1. J lost 1 base, V lost 6 bases, and 6 bases had no gene match. Germline loops: CDR1 SQVTM, CDR2 ANQGSEA. The CDR3 has 14 amino acids. The CDR3 DNA is TGCAGCGTGGAGACAGGGGGTCCGAACACTGAAGCTTTCTTT. Its translation is CSVETGGPNTEAFF.

The chain employs TRBV2 and TRBJ1-5; 8 nucleotides agree with TRBD1. Germline V gives CDR1 SNHLY, CDR2 FYNNEI. There are 15 residues in the CDR3. The V segment lost 3 bases and the J segment 7 bases; nucleotides outside the gene matches: 8. CDR3 sequence (DNA): TGTGCCAGCAGTGAGTCTTGGGCAGGGGGCCAGCCCCAGCATTTT. This encodes CASSESWAGGQPQHF.

The rearrangement links TRBV7-6 to TRBJ2-1; tentatively, D is TRBD1 (6 bases). The CDR3 is 16 amino acids. CDR1 is SGHVS, CDR2 FNYEAQ, per germline. V dropped 1 base and J dropped 7 bases, with 17 bases sitting between them. The CDR3 reads CASSLVWTEKGNEQFF. CDR3 DNA: TGTGCCAGCAGCTTAGTGTGGACAGAGAAGGGGAATGAGCAGTTCTTC.